Below, 25 T cell receptor beta chains from the same sample are listed, as sequenced in a study of shared clonotypes between healthy human individuals. This table comes from immunoSEQ multiplex PCR, and its TCRdb copy is limited to in-frame clones, with some not included. The sample shows roughly 1 million clones, around 76% of them seen only once. Sequenced material: memory CD4+ T cells sorted from blood. Regarding subset: CD45RA-negative fraction. The source of these receptors is a young man in good health.

The chain employs TRBV5-4 and TRBJ2-6; 7 nucleotides align to TRBD1. Germline V lookup: CDR1 SGHNT, CDR2 YYREEE (reference sequence). This CDR3 contains 16 residues. V gave up 2 bases and J gave up 0 bases; unmatched junction bases: 2. The CDR3 region has the DNA TGTGCCAGCAGCTTAGGACAGGTCTCTGGGGCCAACGTCCTGACTTTC. Protein product: CASSLGQVSGANVLTF.

In this sample, this clone turned up a few times. The genes are TRBV7-3 and TRBJ2-3, with 8 bases identical to TRBD2. The CDR3 is 18 residues long. With V trimmed by 0 bases and J by 9 bases, 17 bases remained unmatched. Germline CDR1 reads SGHTA; CDR2 reads FQGTGA. The CDR3 DNA reads TGTGCCAGCAGCTTAACGAGTGGCCGCGGGGGGCGACCCGGAACGCAGTATTTT. It specifies CASSLTSGRGGRPGTQYF.

This clone came up a few times. The V gene is TRBV18, the J gene TRBJ2-6; the D call may be TRBD1 or TRBD2 (5 bases each). There are 17 residues in the CDR3. The V end lost 6 bases, the J end lost 2 bases, and 17 bases lay between the germline ends. Germline values: CDR1 KGHSH, CDR2 LQKENI. The CDR3 spells CASSAGTFFPGANVLTF. The CDR3 coding sequence is TGTGCCAGCTCGGCCGGGACGTTTTTTCCTGGGGCCAACGTCCTGACTTTC.

This chain connects TRBV2 to TRBJ1-1; D is possibly TRBD1 (6 bases). Germline-derived CDR1 and CDR2 are SNHLY and FYNNEI. The CDR3 runs to 14 residues. V lost 6 bases, J lost 0 bases, and 11 bases lay in between. The CDR3 is CASSTGQMNTEAFF. For the CDR3, the DNA is TGTGCCAGCAGCACGGGACAAATGAACACTGAAGCTTTCTTT.

This rearrangement joins TRBV5-4 to TRBJ2-7; D may be TRBD1 or TRBD2 (6 bases each). The ends were cut back, 0 bases at V and 1 base at J, with 14 bases in the middle. This CDR3 is built from 16 residues. Germline assignment: CDR1 SGHNT and CDR2 YYREEE (reference sequence). CDR3 sequence: CASSLGQGGGSYEQYF. For the CDR3, the DNA is TGTGCCAGCAGCTTGGGCCAAGGGGGAGGATCCTACGAGCAGTACTTC.

The chain uses TRBV20-1 and TRBJ1-1, with D unresolved. V was clipped by 4 bases and J by 6 bases, with 9 bases between them. The CDR3 runs to 11 residues. CDR1 and CDR2 (germline): DFQATT, SNEGSKA (reference sequence). The DNA for the CDR3 is TGCAGTGCTAACGACACCCCTGAAGCTTTCTTT. Residues: CSANDTPEAFF.

The chain couples TRBV30 to TRBJ2-7; TRBD2 might be the D (6 bases). The V end was cut by 3 bases, the J end by 4 bases, with 19 bases between. Germline V lookup: CDR1 GTSNPN, CDR2 SVGIG (reference sequence). The CDR3 is 15 amino acids. CDR3 nucleotides: TGTGCCTGGAGCCCCGGGGACTGGAAACTGTACGAGCAGTACTTC. It specifies CAWSPGDWKLYEQYF.

The sample holds a few counts of this clone. This chain connects TRBV6-1 to TRBJ2-7, with D perhaps matching TRBD2 (6 bases). The V and J ends lost 1 base and 1 base respectively, with 14 bases between them. CDR3 length equals 16 residues. Germline values: CDR1 MNHNS, CDR2 SASEGT. The CDR3: CASSEGVAVISYEQYF. Written as DNA, the CDR3 is TGTGCCAGCAGTGAAGGAGTAGCGGTGATTTCCTACGAGCAGTACTTC.

This clone was observed many times. Other DNA sequences of this sample code for an identical CDR3. The rearrangement links TRBV11-2 to TRBJ2-2; weak D call: TRBD2 (6 bases). This CDR3 is 16 amino acids long. V was trimmed by 3 bases and J by 1 base, leaving 12 bases between them. Germline lookup yields CDR1 SGHAT and CDR2 FQNNGV. The CDR3 sequence is CASSLGGRKNTGELFF. The CDR3, as DNA: TGTGCCAGCAGCTTGGGGGGTCGGAAGAACACCGGGGAGCTGTTTTTT. Supplemented by reference TRBV11-2 and TRBJ2-2, the full variable domain reads EAGVAQSPRYKIIEKRQSVAFWCNPISGHATLYWYQQILGQGPKLLIQFQNNGVVDDSQLPKDRFSAERLKGVDSTLKIQPAKLEDSAVYLCASSLGGRKNTGELFFGEGSRLTVL.

This clone showed up many times. The CDR3 region is CASSPGTSGRLLRETQYF. The CDR3 DNA follows: TGTGCCAGCAGCCCTGGGACTAGCGGGAGGTTGTTGCGGGAGACCCAGTACTTC. The rearrangement joins TRBV7-8 to TRBJ2-5; TRBD2 agrees at 15 bases. Trimming removed 5 bases from V and 5 bases from J; junction bases left unmatched: 12. Germline CDR1 is SGHVS and CDR2 is FQNEAQ. The length of the CDR3 is 18 residues.

CDR3 in amino acids: CASSPSGSSTDTQYF. As DNA, the CDR3 is TGCGCCAGCAGCCCTAGCGGCTCTAGCACAGATACGCAGTATTTT. J is TRBJ2-3 and V is TRBV5-1, with 7 nucleotides matching TRBD2. After removal of 4 bases from V and 0 bases from J, the junction contained 5 bases not matched to a gene. The CDR3 length is 15 residues. Germline CDR1 SGHRS, CDR2 YFSETQ.

The rearrangement links TRBV4-3 to TRBJ2-1; 15 bases line up with TRBD2. V shed 3 bases and J 8 bases; nucleotides not matched to a gene: 5. CDR3 length equals 16 residues. Looked up from germline, CDR1 is LGHNA and CDR2 is YSLEER. The CDR3 DNA follows: TGCGCCAGCAGCCAGGCCGGGACTAGCGGGAGGTATGAGCAGTTCTTC. It is translated as CASSQAGTSGRYEQFF.

The CDR3 coding sequence is TGTGCCAGCAGGAATAGCGGGAGCTCCTACAATGAGCAGTTCTTC. It translates to CASRNSGSSYNEQFF. The chain combines TRBV6-5 with TRBJ2-1; 9 nucleotides align to TRBD2. The trim removed 6 bases at V and 0 bases at J, leaving 3 bases unmatched. Germline V lookup: CDR1 MNHEY, CDR2 SVGAGI. The CDR3 is 15 residues long.

This chain connects TRBV11-2 to TRBJ1-1; D uncertain. The CDR3 spans 14 residues. Germline CDR1 SGHAT, CDR2 FQNNGV. The V gene lost 6 bases and the J gene lost 4 bases, with 15 bases spanning the gap. This CDR3 reads CASSFPAPTTEAFF. CDR3 DNA: TGTGCCAGCAGTTTCCCGGCACCTACCACTGAAGCTTTCTTT.

This clone was detected a few times. The chain has TRBV5-6 and TRBJ1-1, with D hard to call. This CDR3 has 13 amino acids. In germline, CDR1 is SGHDT, CDR2 YYEEEE. The ends were cut back, 2 bases at V and 6 bases at J, with 11 bases in the middle. This chain's CDR3 is CASSFPGWPEAFF. The CDR3 nucleotides read TGTGCCAGCAGCTTCCCTGGATGGCCTGAAGCTTTCTTT.

The rearrangement links TRBV6-5 to TRBJ2-5; TRBD1 or TRBD2 may be the D gene (5 bases each). This CDR3 spans 16 amino acids. CDR1 and CDR2 (germline): MNHEY, SVGAGI. V was shortened by 2 bases and J by 0 bases, with 13 bases between the two germline ends. As DNA, the CDR3 is TGTGCCAGCAGTTACGTGGGGGAGTGGGACCAAGAGACCCAGTACTTC. Translating gives CASSYVGEWDQETQYF.

The rearrangement links TRBV25-1 to TRBJ2-3, with TRBD1 matching 7 bases. The CDR3 extends over 15 amino acids. J gave up 5 bases and V 10 bases, and 15 bases lay outside the gene matches. Germline V gives CDR1 MGHDK, CDR2 SYGVNS. The CDR3 here is CATRQGWQTGDTQYF. CDR3 nucleotide sequence: TGTGCCACCAGACAGGGTTGGCAAACTGGAGATACGCAGTATTTT.

In this sample, this clone turned up many times. This rearrangement joins TRBV6-5 to TRBJ1-1; D remains ambiguous. V lost 5 bases, J lost 7 bases, and 11 bases lay in between. Germline CDR1 is MNHEY and CDR2 is SVGAGI. The CDR3 loop spans 12 amino acids. In nucleotides, the CDR3 is TGTGCCAGCAGTCAAGGAGGCATTGAAGCTTTCTTT. It specifies CASSQGGIEAFF.

This clone was recorded only once. V is TRBV4-2 and J is TRBJ1-2, with D possibly being TRBD1 (5 bases). This CDR3 comprises 12 residues. V shed 4 bases and J shed 7 bases, with 10 bases lying between them. From germline, CDR1 is LGHNA and CDR2 YNFKEQ. CDR3 in amino acids: CASSLGLGGYTF. CDR3 coding DNA: TGTGCCAGCAGCCTGGGACTAGGTGGCTACACCTTC.

For this clone: A much larger clone is a single base away; this may be a read error. The genes are TRBV6-1 and TRBJ1-5; no definite D call. V was shortened by 0 bases and J by 1 base, with 4 bases between the two germline ends. The CDR3 covers 14 residues. Germline values: CDR1 MNHNS, CDR2 SASEGT. The CDR3 is CASSEARSNQPQHF. The CDR3, as DNA: TGTGCCAGCAGTGAAGCCAGGAGCAATCAGCCCCAGCATTTT.

CDR3 residues: CASSLDAYPSYNEQFF. The CDR3 DNA sequence: TGTGCCAGCAGCTTGGACGCATACCCCTCCTACAATGAGCAGTTCTTC. The J gene is TRBJ2-1, the V gene TRBV5-4; unclear D gene. The V and J ends lost 0 bases and 0 bases respectively, with 10 bases between them. The CDR3 contains 16 residues. Germline V gene lookup returns CDR1 SGHNT and CDR2 YYREEE (reference sequence).

The rearrangement uses TRBV2 and TRBJ1-3; possibly TRBD1 for D (5 bases). The V gene lost 3 bases and the J gene lost 4 bases, with 10 bases spanning the gap. CDR1 SNHLY and CDR2 FYNNEI come from the germline V gene. The CDR3 spans 14 residues. Here the CDR3 DNA reads TGTGCCAGCAGTGACCCCAGGGCGGGAAACACCATATATTTT. Its translation: CASSDPRAGNTIYF. The full variable domain, its missing parts supplied by reference TRBV2 and TRBJ1-3, is EPEVTQTPSHQVTQMGQEVILRCVPISNHLYFYWYRQILGQKVEFLVSFYNNEISEKSEIFDDQFSVERPDGSNFTLKIRSTKLEDSAMYFCASSDPRAGNTIYFGEGSWLTVV.

V is TRBV6-1 and J is TRBJ1-5, with TRBD1 matching over 8 bases. Germline CDR1 and CDR2: MNHNS and SASEGT. V trimming: 1 base; J trimming: 2 bases; junction bases outside the gene matches: 1. This CDR3 has 15 amino acids. The CDR3 DNA reads as TGTGCCAGCAGTGAAGGGACAGGGCGCAATCAGCCCCAGCATTTT. This codes for CASSEGTGRNQPQHF.

V gene TRBV18 combines with J gene TRBJ2-5; no clear D. The germline V gene encodes CDR1 KGHSH and CDR2 LQKENI. The CDR3 runs 13 residues. Trimming removed 6 bases at V and 5 bases at J, with 13 bases between. CDR3 nucleotides: TGTGCCAGCTCTCGGTTTGAAGGGGAGACCCAGTACTTC. It codes for CASSRFEGETQYF.

This chain connects TRBV5-1 to TRBJ2-3; no reliable D call. This CDR3 comprises 14 residues. Germline CDR1 reads SGHRS; CDR2 reads YFSETQ. Trimming took off 0 bases at V and 1 base at J, with 6 bases between the two ends. The CDR3 DNA is TGCGCCAGCAGCTTGGAGTTTGGCACAGATACGCAGTATTTT. The encoded protein is CASSLEFGTDTQYF.